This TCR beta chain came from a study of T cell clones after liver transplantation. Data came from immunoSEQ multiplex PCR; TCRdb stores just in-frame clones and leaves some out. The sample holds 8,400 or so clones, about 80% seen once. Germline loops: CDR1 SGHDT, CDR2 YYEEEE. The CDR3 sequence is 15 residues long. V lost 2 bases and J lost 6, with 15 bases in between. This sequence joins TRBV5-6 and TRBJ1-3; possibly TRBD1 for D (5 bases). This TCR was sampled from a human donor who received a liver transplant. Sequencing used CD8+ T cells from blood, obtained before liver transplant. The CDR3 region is CASSFRGGETNTIYF. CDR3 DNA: TGTGCCAGCAGCTTTCGTGGAGGGGAGACAAACACCATATATTTT.